This record looks at one T cell receptor (beta chain) sequence and its context. The record originates from a study of blood T cell repertoires in COVID-19. Some clones are missing from TCRdb's copy, which holds only in-frame ones; the method was immunoSEQ multiplex PCR. The repertoire has 200,000 to 250,000 clones, roughly nine tenths of them found once; the top ten carry approximately 3.3%. This CDR3 has 15 amino acids. Germline CDR1 is MNHEY and CDR2 is SVGEGT. The V gene lost 2 bases and the J gene lost 9 bases, with 17 bases spanning the gap. This chain connects TRBV6-2 or TRBV6-3 to TRBJ1-5; D is possibly TRBD1 (5 bases). Sequencing was done on a sample of PBMCs or T cells enriched from blood (not recorded which). The clonotype originates from a woman aged 50 to 60 in a cohort exposed to, infected with or recovered from COVID-19 (not recorded which). Written as DNA, the CDR3 is TGTGCCAGCAGTTACCTACGCGGGGGGATAGGGCCCCAGCATTTT. Its translation is CASSYLRGGIGPQHF.